These T cell receptor beta chains were read from a single sample in a study of response to subunit inactivated influenza vaccine. Using its own MiXCR run on the RT-PCR reads, TCRdb lists one record per CDR3 protein. Of approximately 730,000 distinct CDR3 sequences in the sample, 11% to 15% were seen once. Here the sequenced sample was PBMCs from blood, taken roughly 2 weeks before vaccination. The source is a man in his forties or fifties who received an inactivated influenza vaccine. The CDR3 runs from the conserved cysteine through the conserved F or W. A D gene is named only where the DNA matches it firmly. The listing skips clone size in some rows; elsewhere it reads once, few, many or a size class.

j_call	v_call	d_call	clone_size	cdr3_nt	cdr3_aa
TRBJ1-2	TRBV15	.	many	TGTGCCACCAGCAGAGGGCTAGGGACTTTTAACTATGGCTACACCTTC	CATSRGLGTFNYGYTF
TRBJ2-3	TRBV20-1	TRBD1	few	TGCAGTGCTAGAGCCTTAACCGGACAGGGGTCCACAGATACGCAGTATTTT	CSARALTGQGSTDTQYF
TRBJ1-5	TRBV19	TRBD1	.	TGTGCCAGTAGTAGCCCACACAGGGGGCCCGATAATCAGCCCCAGCATTTT	CASSSPHRGPDNQPQHF
TRBJ2-7	TRBV20-1	.	many	TGCAGTGCTACTGACAGGAGCTACGAGCAGTACTTC	CSATDRSYEQYF
TRBJ2-2	TRBV29-1	.	many	TGCAGCGTTGAAGTTTTCGGGGAGCTGTTTTTT	CSVEVFGELFF
TRBJ1-1	TRBV19	.	.	TGTGCCATTCATAACGGGGTCCAAGCTTTCTTT	CAIHNGVQAFF
TRBJ2-1	TRBV5-6	.	many	TGTGCCAGCAGCTTTTCAGGGAACCACAATGAGCAGTTCTTC	CASSFSGNHNEQFF
TRBJ2-1	TRBV29-1	.	few	TGCAGCGCCCTTAGCGGCGGAAGCTCCTACAATGAGCAGTTCTTC	CSALSGGSSYNEQFF
TRBJ2-1	TRBV7-9	.	many	TGTGCCAGCAGCTTAAAGCGGAGGGCGGACTACAATGAGCAGTTCTTC	CASSLKRRADYNEQFF
TRBJ1-5	TRBV5-1	TRBD1	.	TGCGCCAGCAGCCCGGGACAGGGTATTCAGCCCAAGCATTTT	CASSPGQGIQPKHF
TRBJ2-5	TRBV20-1	.	.	TGCAGTGCTAGCAGTACGGATCAAGAGACCCAGTACTTC	CSASSTDQETQYF
TRBJ1-2	TRBV28	TRBD1	.	TGTGCCAGCAGTCCTCAGACAGGGAGGAGGGGTGGCTACACCTTC	CASSPQTGRRGGYTF
TRBJ1-5	TRBV10-3	TRBD1	.	TGTGCCATCAGTGATCAGGGGGGGACGGGTCAGCCCCAGCATTTT	CAISDQGGTGQPQHF
TRBJ2-2	TRBV18	.	few	TGTGCCAGCTCACCCGGGCAGCCCCGGGCGAACACCGGGGAGCTGTTTTTT	CASSPGQPRANTGELFF
TRBJ2-7	TRBV20-1	.	few	TGCAGTGCTGGGTCCCTCGGGATCTACGAGCAGTACTTC	CSAGSLGIYEQYF
TRBJ2-6	TRBV9	TRBD1	few	TGTGCCAGCAGCTCCCGGCCGACAGGGGGCGTCACCTCTGGGGCCAACGTCCTGACTTTC	CASSSRPTGGVTSGANVLTF
TRBJ2-3	TRBV6-1	TRBD2	many	TGTGCCAGCCTTCCCCTACTAGCGGGAGTTTCAGATACGCAGTATTTT	CASLPLLAGVSDTQYF
TRBJ2-2	TRBV20-1	TRBD2	few	TGCAGTGCTAGGCCAGCGGGGGGACCCGGGGAGCTGTTTTTT	CSARPAGGPGELFF
TRBJ2-1	TRBV5-4	.	.	TGTGCCAGCAGCTTGAGCCCAGAAAACAATGAGCAGTTCTTC	CASSLSPENNEQFF
TRBJ2-3	TRBV15	.	few	TGTGCCACCAGCACCGGAACCCGAATCCCAGATACGCAGTATTTT	CATSTGTRIPDTQYF
TRBJ2-1	TRBV7-2	.	.	TGTGCCAGCAGCCCAGCGATCTACAATGAGCAGTTCTTC	CASSPAIYNEQFF
TRBJ2-5	TRBV29-1	.	.	TGCAGCGTTGACAGGGTAGAGACCCAGTACTTC	CSVDRVETQYF
TRBJ2-2	TRBV4-1	.	many	TGCGCCAGCAGCCAAGATGGGCAGGCCGGGGAGCTGTTTTTT	CASSQDGQAGELFF
TRBJ2-3	TRBV30	.	few	TGTGCCTGGAGCCCCGGTACTAGCACAGATACGCAGTATTTT	CAWSPGTSTDTQYF
TRBJ1-2	TRBV5-1	.	.	TGCGCCAGCAGCTTGATTCAGGGCGATCGGAACTATGGCTACACCTTC	CASSLIQGDRNYGYTF
TRBJ1-1	TRBV12-3/TRBV12-4	.	.	TGTGCCAGCAGCCGCACAGGGTCGCGGGAAGCTTTCTTT	CASSRTGSREAFF
TRBJ2-7	TRBV4-3	.	.	TGCGCCAGCAGCCAAGACCAGGGGAAGTACGAGCAGTACTTC	CASSQDQGKYEQYF
TRBJ2-5	TRBV12-3/TRBV12-4	.	few	TGTGCCAGCAGTACCCAGAGGGGAGAGACCCAGTACTTC	CASSTQRGETQYF
TRBJ2-1	TRBV18	.	.	TGTGCCAGCTCACCACTGTTAGACAATGAGCAGTTCTTC	CASSPLLDNEQFF
TRBJ2-5	TRBV4-3	.	.	TGCGCCAGCAGCCAAGACATAGAAGAGACCCAGTACTTC	CASSQDIEETQYF
TRBJ2-3	TRBV5-1	TRBD2	.	TGCGCCAGCAGCTTTATCGGACTAGCTGTAGATACGCAGTATTTT	CASSFIGLAVDTQYF
TRBJ1-5	TRBV6-2/TRBV6-3	TRBD1	few	TGTGCCAGCAGTTGGGACAGCCGCAATCAGCCCCAGCATTTT	CASSWDSRNQPQHF
TRBJ1-6	TRBV20-1	TRBD1	.	TGCAGTGCTAGTTATGAGACAGGGGTCAATTCACCCCTCCACTTT	CSASYETGVNSPLHF
TRBJ2-7	TRBV29-1	TRBD2	few	TGCAGCGTTGACCGGCTAGCGGGAGACTACGAGCAGTACTTC	CSVDRLAGDYEQYF
TRBJ2-7	TRBV10-1	.	few	TGCGCCAGCAGTCCTGGGGGACTTGGATACGAGCAGTACTTC	CASSPGGLGYEQYF
TRBJ2-3	TRBV20-1	.	once	TGCAGTGCTAGAGTTCAGGTCGCGACAGATACGCAGTATTTT	CSARVQVATDTQYF
TRBJ2-7	TRBV20-1	.	.	TGCAGTGCTAGAGATGGGAAAAGCTACGAGCAGTACTTC	CSARDGKSYEQYF
TRBJ2-1	TRBV24-1	.	few	TGTGCCACCAGTGATTGGGGGGATGAGCAGTTCTTC	CATSDWGDEQFF
TRBJ2-7	TRBV6-4	.	.	TGTGCCATCAACAGGGTTTTTTCCTACGAGCAGTACTTC	CAINRVFSYEQYF
TRBJ2-2	TRBV20-1	TRBD2	.	TGCAGTGCAGCACTAGCGGGCGGCACCGGGGAGCTGTTTTTT	CSAALAGGTGELFF
TRBJ2-7	TRBV3-1	.	few	TGTGCCAGCAGCCAACGCAGACAGGGAGGTCTTCCCTACGAGCAGTACTTC	CASSQRRQGGLPYEQYF
TRBJ2-6	TRBV12-3/TRBV12-4	.	few	TGTGCCAGCAGTTCGGGACTGACCAACGTCCTGACTTTC	CASSSGLTNVLTF
TRBJ2-1	TRBV9	TRBD1	.	TGTGCCAGCAGCGCTGGACAGGGGGTGACCTACAATGAGCAGTTCTTC	CASSAGQGVTYNEQFF
TRBJ1-5	TRBV13	.	few	TGTGCCAGCAGCCTAGGACACATCGGTCAGCCCCAGCATTTT	CASSLGHIGQPQHF
TRBJ2-7	TRBV29-1	TRBD1	.	TGCAGCGGCGGGGGACAGGGCTACGAGCAGTACTTC	CSGGGQGYEQYF
TRBJ1-1	TRBV7-9	.	.	TGTGCCAGCAGCCTAAACAGGGTTGGTGATGAAGCTTTCTTT	CASSLNRVGDEAFF
TRBJ1-4	TRBV20-1	.	few	TGCAGTGCTAGGGGGGTCAGGGATGAAAAACTGTTTTTT	CSARGVRDEKLFF
TRBJ2-1	TRBV9	.	few	TGTGCCAGCAGCGTCGGTCCGAGCAATGAGCAGTTCTTC	CASSVGPSNEQFF
TRBJ1-5	TRBV10-3	.	.	TGTGCCATCCAAGGGGACATCAGTCAGCCCCAGCATTTT	CAIQGDISQPQHF
TRBJ2-1	TRBV20-1	TRBD2	few	TGCAGTGCTAAAAGCGGGGACCACAATGAGCAGTTCTTC	CSAKSGDHNEQFF
TRBJ2-6	TRBV20-1	.	.	TGCAGTGCTAATTCAGGGAATTGGGCGACAGGGGCCAACGTCCTGACTTTC	CSANSGNWATGANVLTF
TRBJ2-2	TRBV4-3	.	few	TGCGCCAGCAGCCAACTTCCGGGCCCCGGGGAGCTGTTTTTT	CASSQLPGPGELFF
TRBJ2-7	TRBV25-1	.	.	TGTGCCAGCAGTGGGGAACAGTCCCGAAGGGACAAGCAGTACTTC	CASSGEQSRRDKQYF
TRBJ2-7	TRBV20-1	.	few	TGCAGTGCTAGAGTTGCGGGGATCTACGAGCAGTACTTC	CSARVAGIYEQYF
TRBJ2-2	TRBV6-1	TRBD1	.	TGTGCCAGCAAGGCGGGCAGGGGGCACACCGGGGAGCTGTTTTTT	CASKAGRGHTGELFF
TRBJ2-1	TRBV7-3	.	few	TGTGCCAGCAGCTTAACGGTCCGAGATGAGCAGTTCTTC	CASSLTVRDEQFF
TRBJ2-3	TRBV9	TRBD2	few	TGTGCCAGCAGCCCAGATGGTCTAGCGGGAGCGACAGATACGCAGTATTTT	CASSPDGLAGATDTQYF
TRBJ2-1	TRBV13	TRBD2	.	TGTGCCAGCAGCTTACTCAGCGGGAGTAGGGATGAGCAGTTCTTC	CASSLLSGSRDEQFF